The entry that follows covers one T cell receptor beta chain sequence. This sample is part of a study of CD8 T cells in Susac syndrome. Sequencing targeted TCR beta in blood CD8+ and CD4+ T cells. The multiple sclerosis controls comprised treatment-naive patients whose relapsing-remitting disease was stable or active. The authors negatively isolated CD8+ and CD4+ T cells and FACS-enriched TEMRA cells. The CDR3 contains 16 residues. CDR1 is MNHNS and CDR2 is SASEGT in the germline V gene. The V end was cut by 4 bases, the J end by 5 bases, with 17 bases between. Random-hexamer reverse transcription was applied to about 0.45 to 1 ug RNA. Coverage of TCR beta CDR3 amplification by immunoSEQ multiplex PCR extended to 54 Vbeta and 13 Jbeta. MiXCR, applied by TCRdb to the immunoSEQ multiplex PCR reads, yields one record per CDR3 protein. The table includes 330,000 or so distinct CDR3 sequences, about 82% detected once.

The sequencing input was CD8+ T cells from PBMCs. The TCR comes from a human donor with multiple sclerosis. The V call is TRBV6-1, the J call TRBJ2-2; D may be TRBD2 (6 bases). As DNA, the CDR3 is TGTGCCAGCAGTGTTTTGGCGGGGCCGGGAACCGGGGAGCTGTTTTTT. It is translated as CASSVLAGPGTGELFF.